This TCR beta chain was sequenced during a study of OX40 agonist ivuxolimab in advanced cancers. Profiled with immunoSEQ multiplex PCR; TCRdb holds only in-frame clones, not every one. The sample shows about 22,000 clones, about 86% of them seen only once. Trimming pared 4 bases from V and 10 bases from J, leaving 14 bases between. CDR1 and CDR2 (germline): SGDLS, YYNGEE. The CDR3 spans 13 residues. This sequence joins TRBV9 and TRBJ2-2; D may correspond to TRBD1 or TRBD2 (5 bases each). The sample in question was CD4+ or CD8+ T cells sorted from blood, obtained in a trial of the OX40 agonist ivuxolimab. The receptor was isolated from an adult with an advanced solid tumor such as melanoma, head and neck, liver or kidney cancer. The CDR3 region is CASSPGPREELFF. The CDR3 nucleotides read TGTGCCAGCAGCCCGGGACCGAGGGAGGAGCTGTTTTTT.